One and the same sample provided the 24 T cell receptor beta chains below, sequenced in a study of vaccination and CD4 T cells after COVID-19. CD4+ T cells that had been cultured provided DNA sequenced with the Oncomine TCR Beta short-read assay. MiXCR was run by TCRdb on the PCR reads, yielding one entry per CDR3 protein. This table has about 8,500 distinct CDR3 sequences, 45% to 60% appearing once. Their cognate antigens are unknown. Treatment in this sample: roughly nine-day PBMC culture with coronavirus spike peptide pools or control peptides (ViraFEST assay). Sequencing input: CD4+ T cells from blood, cultured in vitro. These receptors came from a human donor who had recovered from COVID-19.

V is TRBV7-2 and J is TRBJ2-7; the D is unclear. Germline CDR1 is SGHTA and CDR2 is FQGNSA. This CDR3 is built from 13 residues. Trimming pared 5 bases from V and 7 bases from J, leaving 15 bases between. The CDR3 bases are TGTGCCAGCAGCCAGGAGCTCCCTAAGGAGCAGTACTTC. Amino acids: CASSQELPKEQYF.

This rearrangement joins TRBV6-1 to TRBJ1-1; D call uncertain. This CDR3 has 12 residues. V dropped 10 bases and J dropped 8 bases, with 17 bases sitting between them. CDR1 and CDR2 (germline): MNHNS, SASEGT. The CDR3, as DNA: TGTGCCACCCGGGGTTTAACTTTAGAAGCTTTCTTT. Its translation: CATRGLTLEAFF.

The V gene is TRBV20-1, the J gene TRBJ1-2; D perhaps matches TRBD1 (5 bases). V was trimmed by 3 bases and J by 8 bases, leaving 16 bases between them. Germline V gene data show CDR1 as DFQATT and CDR2 as SNEGSKA (reference sequence). This CDR3 has 13 residues. CDR3 sequence: CSASYSGIGGYTF. The CDR3 DNA sequence: TGCAGTGCTAGTTACTCAGGGATAGGGGGCTACACCTTC.

In this sample, this clonotype turned up a few times. CDR3 sequence (DNA): TGTGCCAGCAGCCACGGACAGGGGGCTCGAGCTTTCTTT. Translation gives CASSHGQGARAFF. The gene calls are TRBV6-1 and TRBJ1-1; 11 bases are shared with TRBD1. With 6 bases clipped from V and 10 bases from J, the junction kept 7 bases outside the gene matches. There are 13 residues in the CDR3. CDR1 and CDR2 (germline): MNHNS, SASEGT.

This chain connects TRBV10-3 to TRBJ2-3; TRBD2 matches 7 bases. Germline-derived CDR1 and CDR2 are ENHRY and SYGVKD. This CDR3 has 15 residues. The V segment lost 5 bases and the J segment 1 base; nucleotides outside the gene matches: 6. The CDR3 loop is CAISRAAGGTDTQYF. The CDR3 DNA reads TGTGCCATCAGTAGAGCGGCGGGGGGCACAGATACGCAGTATTTT.

The chain links TRBV7-2 to TRBJ2-1, with D perhaps TRBD2 (6 bases). The CDR3 extends over 13 amino acids. The V and J ends lost 8 bases and 0 bases respectively, with 8 bases between them. Germline V lookup: CDR1 SGHTA, CDR2 FQGNSA. The CDR3 reads CASRGSSYNEQFF. The CDR3 nucleotides read TGTGCCAGCCGGGGGTCCTCCTACAATGAGCAGTTCTTC.

This clonotype was observed a few times. The chain recombines TRBV20-1 with TRBJ2-5, with TRBD1 as a possible D gene (6 bases). CDR1 is DFQATT and CDR2 is SNEGSKA in the germline V gene (reference sequence). CDR3 length: 13 residues. The V gene lost 3 bases and the J gene lost 5 bases, with 13 bases spanning the gap. Here the CDR3 reads CSARLTGYETQYF. In DNA form, the CDR3 reads TGCAGTGCTAGGTTAACAGGGTACGAGACCCAGTACTTC.

This clonotype qualifies as large (0.1 to 1%). This chain connects TRBV6-1 to TRBJ1-5, with 7 bases fitting TRBD1. There are 12 residues in the CDR3. Trimming cost V 9 bases and J 7 bases; bases outside gene matches: 6. Germline assignment: CDR1 MNHNS and CDR2 SASEGT. The CDR3 reads CARIRGEQPQHF. The CDR3 coding sequence is TGTGCCAGGATCAGGGGGGAGCAGCCCCAGCATTTT.

This clonotype has a single count. The genes are TRBV6-1 and TRBJ1-6, with a possible D match to TRBD1 (6 bases). Germline CDR1 and CDR2: MNHNS and SASEGT. V was shortened by 6 bases and J by 0 bases, with 15 bases between the two germline ends. The CDR3 extends over 17 amino acids. The CDR3 region is CASRSGQQLSYNSPLHF. The DNA for the CDR3 is TGTGCCAGCAGATCCGGACAGCAGCTCTCCTATAATTCACCCCTCCACTTT.

The chain joins TRBV6-1 to TRBJ1-2, with 7 positions matching TRBD1. The CDR3 consists of 14 residues. Germline CDR1 and CDR2: MNHNS and SASEGT. With V trimmed by 5 bases and J by 6 bases, 9 bases remained unmatched. This CDR3 reads CASSQTGRQDGYTF. CDR3 DNA sequence: TGTGCCAGCAGTCAGACAGGGAGGCAAGATGGCTACACCTTC.

The CDR3 nucleotides read TGTGCCACCAGCAGTTACGGGACTAGCGGGAGGGCCAATGAGCAGTTCTTC. Encoded protein: CATSSYGTSGRANEQFF. V is TRBV24-1 and J is TRBJ2-1; 16 nucleotides agree with TRBD2. V trimming: 7 bases; J trimming: 6 bases; junction bases outside the gene matches: 8. CDR3 length equals 17 residues. Germline V gene lookup returns CDR1 KGHDR and CDR2 SFDVKD.

This chain uses TRBV7-6 with TRBJ2-3; 7 bases match TRBD1. V trimming: 5 bases; J trimming: 2 bases; junction bases outside the gene matches: 7. The CDR3 runs to 15 residues. Germline V gives CDR1 SGHVS, CDR2 FNYEAQ. The CDR3 sequence: CASSLQTGPTDTQYF. CDR3 DNA: TGTGCCAGCAGCCTCCAGACAGGGCCCACAGATACGCAGTATTTT.

The V call is TRBV6-1, the J call TRBJ1-2, with D tentatively TRBD1 (6 bases). V gave up 6 bases and J gave up 2 bases, with 10 bases separating them. CDR3 size: 13 residues. In germline, CDR1 is MNHNS, CDR2 SASEGT. The CDR3 nucleotides are TGTGCCAGCAGATTAACAGGGAACTATGGCTACACCTTC. Translated: CASRLTGNYGYTF.

The chain combines TRBV6-2 or TRBV6-3 with TRBJ2-7, with unresolved D. With 4 bases removed from V and 7 bases from J, the gap between germline ends came to 17 bases. The CDR3 consists of 14 residues. Germline V CDR1 and CDR2: MNHEY, SVGEGT. CDR3 loop: CASSLYMTTLEQYF. DNA for the CDR3: TGTGCCAGCAGTTTATATATGACAACCTTGGAGCAGTACTTC.

The chain has TRBV7-7 and TRBJ1-5; 9 bases match TRBD1. The germline V gene encodes CDR1 SSHAT and CDR2 FNYEAQ (reference sequence). The CDR3 sequence is 16 residues long. The trim removed 0 bases at V and 6 bases at J, leaving 6 bases unmatched. The CDR3 spells CASSLARDRGCQPQHF. CDR3 in DNA: TGTGCCAGCAGCTTAGCGCGAGACAGGGGGTGTCAGCCCCAGCATTTT.

This clonotype was seen a handful of times. The chain combines TRBV27 with TRBJ1-1, with 7 bases matching TRBD1. V shed 5 bases, J shed 0 bases, and the junction held 15 bases outside the gene matches. This CDR3 contains 18 residues. Germline CDR1 is MNHEY and CDR2 is SMNVEV (reference sequence). CDR3 DNA sequence: TGTGCCAGCAGTGGAACAGGGGCCGGGGGGGGAATGAACACTGAAGCTTTCTTT. Its translation is CASSGTGAGGGMNTEAFF.

This clonotype was detected only a few times. The chain employs TRBV7-9 and TRBJ2-3, with no clear D. The CDR3 extends over 14 amino acids. Per the germline V gene, CDR1 is SEHNR and CDR2 is FQNEAQ (reference sequence). The V end lost 2 bases, the J end lost 0 bases, and 6 bases lay between the germline ends. Here the CDR3 reads CASSLSGSTDTQYF. CDR3 DNA: TGTGCCAGCAGCTTAAGTGGGAGCACAGATACGCAGTATTTT.

The chain links TRBV27 to TRBJ1-1; 8 positions agree with TRBD1. Per germline, CDR1 MNHEY and CDR2 SMNVEV (reference sequence). The CDR3 is made up of 18 amino acids. V trimming: 3 bases; J trimming: 1 base; junction bases outside the gene matches: 13. The CDR3 sequence is CASSFMRQGLSPNTEAFF. CDR3 bases: TGTGCCAGCAGTTTTATGAGACAGGGGCTCTCCCCGAACACTGAAGCTTTCTTT.

The chain uses TRBV24-1 and TRBJ1-1, with D possibly matching TRBD1 (6 bases). The germline CDR1 and CDR2 sequences are KGHDR and SFDVKD. V gave up 5 bases and J gave up 5 bases, with 11 bases separating them. This CDR3 spans 13 amino acids. CDR3 nucleotides: TGTGCCACCAGTGGCAGGGGACATACTGAAGCTTTCTTT. Its translation: CATSGRGHTEAFF.

In the case of this clonotype: A read error may be the cause here, since a much bigger clone is one base away. The chain joins TRBV15 to TRBJ1-5; TRBD1 agrees at 8 bases. CDR3 length: 15 residues. The V and J ends lost 5 bases and 0 bases, in that order; junction bases with no gene match: 3. CDR1 is LNHNV, CDR2 YYDKDF, per germline (reference sequence). The CDR3 bases are TGTGCCACCAGCTACAGGGGGGGTAGCAATCAGCCCCAGCATTTT. Its translation: CATSYRGGSNQPQHF.

This clonotype showed up just a few times. The chain is built from TRBV20-1 and TRBJ1-2; D remains ambiguous. CDR1 DFQATT and CDR2 SNEGSKA come from the germline V gene (reference sequence). V was cut by 5 bases and J by 8 bases, with 21 bases left in between. The CDR3 is 14 amino acids. CDR3 amino acids: CSAYPGRASRGYTF. The CDR3, as DNA: TGCAGTGCTTACCCGGGCCGAGCGAGTCGGGGCTACACCTTC.

CDR3 DNA: TGTGCCAGCAGTTTTGGGGGCGGGACTGAAGCTTTCTTT. Its translation is CASSFGGGTEAFF. This chain joins TRBV12-3 or TRBV12-4 and TRBJ1-1; TRBD1 is a possible D gene (6 bases). CDR3 length: 13 residues. V lost 3 bases to trimming and J lost 5 bases, with 10 bases between them.

This chain joins TRBV27 and TRBJ1-1; weak D call: TRBD1 (6 bases). Germline assignment: CDR1 MNHEY and CDR2 SMNVEV (reference sequence). Trimming removed 2 bases at V and 2 bases at J, with 18 bases between. The CDR3 is 17 residues long. The CDR3 sequence: CASSLRRGGGSNTEAFF. CDR3 DNA: TGTGCCAGCAGTTTAAGGAGAGGGGGAGGCAGTAACACTGAAGCTTTCTTT.

The chain employs TRBV6-5 and TRBJ2-5, with TRBD1 matching 10 bases. Germline CDR1 is MNHEY and CDR2 is SVGAGI. This CDR3 comprises 15 residues. The junction had 6 bases not matched to a gene; V was cut back by 3 bases and J by 5 bases. The chain's CDR3 is CASSYGDRGSETQYF. The CDR3 DNA follows: TGTGCCAGCAGTTATGGGGACAGGGGATCTGAGACCCAGTACTTC.